A single sample gave rise to the 17 T cell receptor beta chains below, sequenced in a study of blood T cell repertoires in COVID-19. Clones were sequenced by immunoSEQ multiplex PCR, and TCRdb holds only the in-frame ones, with some missing. Of 230,000 or so clones listed, approximately 82% are singletons. Sequences were obtained from peripheral blood. Receptors originate from a man aged 40-55 years with active or convalescent COVID-19.

The rearrangement links TRBV6-2 or TRBV6-3 to TRBJ2-1, with D uncertain. The CDR3 has 15 amino acids. Trimming left V 0 bases short and J 0 bases short, with 6 bases between. CDR1 MNHEY and CDR2 SVGEGT come from the germline V gene. The CDR3 bases are TGTGCCAGCAGTTACTCTGACACCTCCTACAATGAGCAGTTCTTC. Protein product: CASSYSDTSYNEQFF.

The V and J genes are TRBV7-9 and TRBJ2-5, with D maybe TRBD1 (6 bases). The CDR3 has 15 residues. Germline V gene sequence: CDR1 SEHNR, CDR2 FQNEAQ (reference sequence). Trimming removed 0 bases from V and 2 bases from J, with 10 bases in between. CDR3 residues: CASSLARQAQETQYF. The CDR3 DNA reads as TGTGCCAGCAGCTTAGCAAGACAGGCTCAAGAGACCCAGTACTTC.

This sequence joins TRBV9 and TRBJ2-2; D remains ambiguous. Germline CDR1 is SGDLS and CDR2 is YYNGEE. The CDR3 extends over 13 amino acids. The V end was cut by 0 bases, the J end by 8 bases, with 8 bases between. CDR3 sequence: CASSVEQEGELFF. The CDR3 bases are TGTGCCAGCAGCGTAGAACAAGAAGGGGAGCTGTTTTTT. Using reference TRBV9 and TRBJ2-2 for the parts outside the CDR3, the full variable domain is DSGVTQTPKHLITATGQRVTLRCSPRSGDLSVYWYQQSLDQGLQFLIQYYNGEERAKGNILERFSAQQFPDLHSELNLSSLELGDSALYFCASSVEQEGELFFGEGSRLTVL.

V and J are TRBV20-1 and TRBJ1-1; D is possibly TRBD1 (6 bases). The germline V gene encodes CDR1 DFQATT and CDR2 SNEGSKA (reference sequence). CDR3 length: 11 residues. V was shortened by 7 bases and J by 6 bases, with 12 bases between the two germline ends. CDR3 DNA: TGCAGTGTGGCCAGGGGCCCTGAAGCTTTCTTT. Amino acids: CSVARGPEAFF.

This rearrangement joins TRBV12-5 to TRBJ1-1; weak D call: TRBD1 (6 bases). The CDR3 length is 13 residues. Germline V CDR1 and CDR2: LGHNT, FRNRAP. V lost 6 bases, J lost 1 base, and 9 bases lay in between. The CDR3 is CASGDSRNTEAFF. The CDR3 DNA reads as TGTGCTAGTGGGGACAGCAGGAACACTGAAGCTTTCTTT.

The CDR3 DNA follows: TGTGCCAGCAGCGAGACCGACAGGGGGCAACGAAAACTGTTTTTT. Its translation is CASSETDRGQRKLFF. The chain links TRBV9 to TRBJ1-4, with TRBD1 matching 10 bases. The CDR3 covers 15 residues. The V segment lost 3 bases and the J segment 10 bases; nucleotides outside the gene matches: 9. Germline CDR1 is SGDLS and CDR2 is YYNGEE.

The gene calls are TRBV7-9 and TRBJ1-2, with 8 bases matching TRBD1. The CDR3 runs 15 residues. Germline V lookup: CDR1 SEHNR, CDR2 FQNEAQ (reference sequence). V was pared by 4 bases and J by 3 bases, with 7 bases of the junction left unmatched. The CDR3 sequence is CASSSTGAGDYGYTF. DNA of the CDR3: TGTGCCAGCAGCTCGACAGGGGCGGGGGACTATGGCTACACCTTC.

This clone occurred many times. The chain couples TRBV6-5 to TRBJ1-5, with D possibly TRBD1 on 5 matching bases. The V end lost 0 bases, the J end lost 10 bases, and 16 bases lay between the germline ends. The CDR3 spans 15 residues. CDR1 and CDR2 (germline): MNHEY, SVGAGI. CDR3 amino acids: CASSYSGGGTEPQHF. The CDR3 DNA reads as TGTGCCAGCAGTTACTCCGGAGGAGGGACGGAACCCCAGCATTTT.

This clone was seen a single time. The genes are TRBV30 and TRBJ2-5, with D possibly TRBD1 on 7 matching bases. Trimming left V 3 bases short and J 5 bases short, with 13 bases between. The CDR3 is made up of 13 amino acids. The germline V gene encodes CDR1 GTSNPN and CDR2 SVGIG (reference sequence). The CDR3 sequence is CAWRQGGFETQYF. The CDR3 nucleotides are TGTGCCTGGAGGCAGGGGGGTTTCGAGACCCAGTACTTC.

V usage is TRBV5-1 and J usage is TRBJ2-3; TRBD2 aligns across 11 bases. V gave up 1 base and J gave up 5 bases; unmatched junction bases: 3. The CDR3 length is 15 residues. In germline, CDR1 is SGHRS, CDR2 YFSETQ. The CDR3 region has the DNA TGCGCCAGCAGCTTGACTAGCGGGAGTAAAGATACGCAGTATTTT. This gives the protein CASSLTSGSKDTQYF.

The rearrangement uses TRBV5-8 and TRBJ2-1; D uncertain. Trimming stripped 1 base from V and 0 bases from J, with 8 bases between. The CDR3 extends over 15 amino acids. Germline lookup yields CDR1 SGHTS and CDR2 YDEGEE. CDR3 DNA: TGTGCCAGCAGCTTGACGTCGAGCTCCTACAATGAGCAGTTCTTC. It specifies CASSLTSSSYNEQFF.

This clone was counted once. V usage is TRBV12-3 or TRBV12-4 and J usage is TRBJ2-7, with D perhaps matching TRBD1 (6 bases). The CDR3 has 13 residues. Trimming pared 6 bases from V and 5 bases from J, leaving 14 bases between. The CDR3 bases are TGTGCCAGCAGGACGGACAGTGGGGACGAGCAGTACTTC. This codes for CASRTDSGDEQYF.

J is TRBJ2-5 and V is TRBV28, with 7 bases that match TRBD1. CDR3 length equals 19 residues. V lost 5 bases, J lost 7 bases, and 25 bases stayed unmatched. Germline V lookup: CDR1 MDHEN, CDR2 SYDVKM. The CDR3 DNA sequence: TGTGCCAGCAGTCCAATCCCGGGACAGCGCCTTAAAGTCGAGGGGACCCAGTACTTC. The encoded protein is CASSPIPGQRLKVEGTQYF. The full variable domain, rest sourced from reference TRBV28 and TRBJ2-5, is DVKVTQSSRYLVKRTGEKVFLECVQDMDHENMFWYRQDPGLGLRLIYFSYDVKMKEKGDIPEGYSVSREKKERFSLILESASTNQTSMYLCASSPIPGQRLKVEGTQYFGPGTRLLVL.

The chain has TRBV19 and TRBJ2-1; 8 positions match TRBD2. Germline assignment: CDR1 LNHDA and CDR2 SQIVND (reference sequence). This CDR3 is 14 amino acids long. Trimming removed 1 base from V and 8 bases from J; junction bases left unmatched: 4. The DNA of the CDR3 is TGTGCCAGTAGTATAGGACTAGCGTCGGATGAGCAGTTCTTC. It codes for CASSIGLASDEQFF.

The chain uses TRBV6-6 and TRBJ2-1, with D perhaps TRBD1 (5 bases). CDR3 size: 17 residues. V dropped 6 bases and J dropped 2 bases, with 20 bases sitting between them. Germline V gene data show CDR1 as MNHNY and CDR2 as SVGAGI (reference sequence). CDR3: CASRRTGGGAAYNEQFF. The CDR3 region has the DNA TGTGCCAGCAGACGAACAGGTGGCGGTGCCGCCTACAATGAGCAGTTCTTC.

This sequence joins TRBV20-1 and TRBJ2-5, with unresolved D. Germline V gives CDR1 DFQATT, CDR2 SNEGSKA (reference sequence). The CDR3 has 13 amino acids. The ends were cut back, 3 bases at V and 4 bases at J, with 12 bases in the middle. CDR3 nucleotide sequence: TGCAGTGCTAGTCCCGGCCCGGGAGAGACCCAGTACTTC. Translating gives CSASPGPGETQYF.

The chain joins TRBV3-1 (or the pseudogene TRBV3-2) to TRBJ1-6; 9 bases line up with TRBD1. Germline values: CDR1 LGHDT, CDR2 YNNKEL (reference sequence). The V gene end was trimmed by 4 bases and the J gene end by 10 bases; junction bases not matched to a gene: 8. The CDR3 spans 15 residues. DNA for the CDR3: TGTGCCAGCAGCCTGCCGGGACAGGGTTTGTCACCCCTCCACTTT. This sequence encodes CASSLPGQGLSPLHF.